The 32 T cell receptor beta chains listed next were all sequenced from one sample in a study of T cells in pancreatic ductal adenocarcinoma (dated by TCRdb to 2017 to 2019). Pancreatic ductal adenocarcinoma patients who had undergone surgery without neoadjuvant therapy were selected. Library preparation was by the immunoSEQ multiplex PCR assay. The source is immuneACCESS, and TCRdb retained only in-frame sequences with V and J called. Part of the clones is not carried over; for the studies checked, unresolved V genes explain less than half of this, and the remainder is unexplained. Across this sample there are over 85,000 clones, with 90% to 95% seen only once. The ten largest clones represent 3.1% of the sample. Sequenced sample: PBMCs. The receptors were gathered from a human donor with pancreatic ductal adenocarcinoma.

The chain uses TRBV5-6 and TRBJ2-7; TRBD1 aligns across 8 bases. The V and J ends lost 2 bases and 5 bases, in that order; junction bases with no gene match: 3. The length of the CDR3 is 13 residues. The germline gives CDR1 SGHDT, CDR2 YYEEEE. The DNA of the CDR3 is TGTGCCAGCAGCTTCGGACAGGGCCACGAGCAGTACTTC. It codes for CASSFGQGHEQYF.

The chain links TRBV2 to TRBJ2-1; TRBD2 agrees at 10 bases. Per the germline V gene, CDR1 is SNHLY and CDR2 is FYNNEI. The CDR3 runs 16 residues. Trimming took 4 bases from V and 10 from J; bases not matched to a gene: 13. The CDR3 loop is CASSAITAGGPREQFF. In DNA form, the CDR3 reads TGTGCCAGCAGTGCCATTACAGCGGGAGGGCCCAGGGAGCAGTTCTTC.

The chain uses TRBV4-1 and TRBJ2-3; tentative D call: TRBD2 (6 bases). In germline, CDR1 is MGHRA, CDR2 YSYEKL. V lost 3 bases, J lost 1 base, and 17 bases lay in between. This CDR3 region has 17 residues. The CDR3, as DNA: TGCGCCAGCAGCCATCCGGTTAAGGAGGGTCGCACAGATACGCAGTATTTT. Protein: CASSHPVKEGRTDTQYF.

V usage is TRBV6-6 and J usage is TRBJ1-3, with 10 bases matching TRBD1. V was pared by 6 bases and J by 4 bases, with 9 bases of the junction left unmatched. The germline gives CDR1 MNHNY, CDR2 SVGAGI (reference sequence). The CDR3 has 16 residues. The DNA of the CDR3 is TGTGCCAGCAGACCTCCGGGACAGGGGAGCGGAAACACCATATATTTT. Translated: CASRPPGQGSGNTIYF.

The gene calls are TRBV5-6 and TRBJ1-4; tentatively, D is TRBD1 (5 bases). The germline V gene has CDR1 SGHDT and CDR2 YYEEEE. The CDR3 spans 14 residues. Trimming removed 4 bases at V and 0 bases at J, with 7 bases between. In nucleotides, the CDR3 is TGTGCCAGCAGCCCGACAGCAACTAATGAAAAACTGTTTTTT. This codes for CASSPTATNEKLFF.

The gene calls are TRBV7-9 and TRBJ2-1, with 10 bases lining up with TRBD2. The germline V gene encodes CDR1 SEHNR and CDR2 FQNEAQ (reference sequence). This CDR3 has 15 amino acids. V shed 5 bases and J 7 bases; nucleotides not matched to a gene: 8. This CDR3 is CASSPQAGGRNEQFF. CDR3 DNA sequence: TGTGCCAGCAGCCCCCAAGCGGGAGGGAGAAATGAGCAGTTCTTC.

The genes are TRBV7-8 and TRBJ2-5; D is perhaps TRBD2 (6 bases). The CDR3 sequence is 16 residues long. Germline lookup yields CDR1 SGHVS and CDR2 FQNEAQ. Trimming pared 2 bases from V and 2 bases from J, leaving 15 bases between. This CDR3 is CASSLLGTLGQETQYF. The CDR3 DNA follows: TGTGCCAGCAGCTTACTGGGGACTTTGGGGCAAGAGACCCAGTACTTC. The variable domain in full, completed from reference TRBV7-8 and TRBJ2-5, reads GAGVSQSPRYKVAKRGQDVALRCDPISGHVSLFWYQQALGQGPEFLTYFQNEAQLDKSGLPSDRFFAERPEGSVSTLKIQRTQQEDSAVYLCASSLLGTLGQETQYFGPGTRLLVL.

In its sample, this clone was seen once. The rearrangement links TRBV18 to TRBJ2-3, with TRBD2 matching over 8 bases. This CDR3 is built from 17 residues. Unmatched junction bases numbered 8, after V lost 2 bases and J lost 1 base. Germline loops: CDR1 KGHSH, CDR2 LQKENI. CDR3 nucleotides: TGTGCCAGCTCACCAAATTTTGCGGGAGGACGCACAGATACGCAGTATTTT. This codes for CASSPNFAGGRTDTQYF.

Only a few counts were recorded for this clone. The V gene is TRBV5-1, the J gene TRBJ2-1; TRBD1 agrees at 8 bases. Germline V CDR1 and CDR2: SGHRS, YFSETQ. V trimming: 4 bases; J trimming: 4 bases; junction bases outside the gene matches: 10. The CDR3 covers 16 residues. The CDR3 nucleotides are TGCGCCAGCAGCCAGGGGGCTGGGGCCCCATACAATGAGCAGTTCTTC. It encodes CASSQGAGAPYNEQFF.

The table lists this clone with a count of one. The CDR3 spells CAWNRVLAGVEQFF. Here the CDR3 DNA reads TGTGCCTGGAATCGGGTACTAGCGGGAGTTGAGCAGTTCTTC. The chain is built from TRBV30 and TRBJ2-1, with 11 bases matching TRBD2. The junction had 8 bases not matched to a gene; V was cut back by 4 bases and J by 9 bases. Looked up from germline, CDR1 is GTSNPN and CDR2 is SVGIG (reference sequence). There are 14 residues in the CDR3.

The rearrangement joins TRBV19 to TRBJ2-5; 7 bases fit TRBD2. CDR1 LNHDA and CDR2 SQIVND come from the germline V gene (reference sequence). This CDR3 is 16 amino acids long. V was pared by 1 base and J by 6 bases, with 11 bases of the junction left unmatched. CDR3 in DNA: TGTGCCAGTAGTATAGTCACCGCGGGAGTGGGGAAGACCCAGTACTTC. It is translated as CASSIVTAGVGKTQYF. The full variable domain, in which reference TRBV19 and TRBJ2-5 provide the parts outside the CDR3, is DGGITQSPKYLFRKEGQNVTLSCEQNLNHDAMYWYRQDPGQGLRLIYYSQIVNDFQKGDIAEGYSVSREKKESFPLTVTSAQKNPTAFYLCASSIVTAGVGKTQYFGPGTRLLVL.

This clone was counted a single time. This chain joins TRBV10-3 and TRBJ2-6; D might be TRBD2 (6 bases). This CDR3 spans 17 amino acids. From germline, CDR1 is ENHRY and CDR2 SYGVKD. Trimming stripped 4 bases from V and 1 base from J, with 14 bases between. The CDR3 DNA is TGTGCCATCAGTGGGGGGGAAGCCCTTTCTGGGGCCAACGTCCTGACTTTC. Translated: CAISGGEALSGANVLTF.

The chain recombines TRBV10-2 with TRBJ2-3; possibly TRBD1 for D (6 bases). The ends were cut back, 10 bases at V and 5 bases at J, with 16 bases in the middle. The germline gives CDR1 WSHSY, CDR2 SAAADI. This CDR3 spans 13 amino acids. This chain's CDR3 is CATKQGGQDTQYF. The CDR3 DNA reads TGCGCCACAAAACAGGGTGGTCAAGATACGCAGTATTTT.

The J gene is TRBJ2-1, the V gene TRBV5-6, with D possibly TRBD1 on 5 matching bases. This CDR3 is 14 amino acids long. V was cut by 0 bases and J by 6 bases, with 10 bases left in between. Germline lookup yields CDR1 SGHDT and CDR2 YYEEEE. The CDR3 protein is CASSLGTTGNEQFF. DNA for the CDR3: TGTGCCAGCAGCTTGGGGACAACGGGCAATGAGCAGTTCTTC.

The gene calls are TRBV5-1 and TRBJ1-1, with a possible D match to TRBD1 (5 bases). The CDR3 has 14 amino acids. Trimming removed 3 bases from V and 1 base from J, with 10 bases in between. Germline lookup yields CDR1 SGHRS and CDR2 YFSETQ. Here the CDR3 DNA reads TGCGCCAGCAGCTCCGGACAACAGAACACTGAAGCTTTCTTT. Translated: CASSSGQQNTEAFF.

The chain has TRBV13 and TRBJ2-2; TRBD1 aligns across 7 bases. CDR3 length equals 16 residues. Per germline, CDR1 PRHDT and CDR2 FYEKMQ (reference sequence). V dropped 1 base and J dropped 0; count of bases not matched to a gene: 2. The CDR3 sequence is CASSLEGTANTGELFF. Written as DNA, the CDR3 is TGTGCCAGCAGCTTAGAGGGGACAGCGAACACCGGGGAGCTGTTTTTT.

The chain carries TRBV4-1 and TRBJ2-5; possible D gene TRBD2, 6 bases. The length of the CDR3 is 16 residues. With 5 bases removed from V and 4 bases from J, the gap between germline ends came to 20 bases. The germline CDR1 and CDR2 sequences are MGHRA and YSYEKL. The CDR3 DNA follows: TGCGCCAGCAGCAGGCGGGGTCGAGAGGTAGCAGAGACCCAGTACTTC. Protein product: CASSRRGREVAETQYF.

The chain couples TRBV7-3 to TRBJ2-2, with 9 bases fitting TRBD2. Germline V gene sequence: CDR1 SGHTA, CDR2 FQGTGA. V was clipped by 1 base and J by 7 bases; unmatched bases: 10. This CDR3 spans 17 amino acids. The CDR3 bases are TGTGCCAGCAGCTTAAGCGGATTAGCGGGAGTGGGCGGGGAGCTGTTTTTT. It codes for CASSLSGLAGVGGELFF.

Comment on this clone: One end of the junction does not line up with germline, which may come from a read error. The chain combines TRBV6-5 with TRBJ2-1; TRBD2 agrees at 8 bases. The CDR3 consists of 14 residues. CDR1 MNHEY and CDR2 SVGAGI come from the germline V gene. The CDR3 protein is CASNPGRAYNEQFF. CDR3 coding DNA: TGTGCCAGCAACCCCGGGAGGGCCTATAATGAGCAGTTCTTC.

This clone came up once. This chain joins TRBV30 and TRBJ2-7; TRBD2 might be the D (5 bases). This CDR3 has 14 residues. Germline CDR1 and CDR2: GTSNPN and SVGIG (reference sequence). V shed 0 bases and J shed 3 bases, with 12 bases lying between them. CDR3 protein: CAWSVRGRIYEQYF. The DNA for the CDR3 is TGTGCCTGGAGTGTTAGAGGGAGAATCTACGAGCAGTACTTC.

V usage is TRBV28 and J usage is TRBJ1-2, with no clear D. V was shortened by 7 bases and J by 3 bases, with 9 bases between the two germline ends. The CDR3 extends over 12 amino acids. Germline V gene data show CDR1 as MDHEN and CDR2 as SYDVKM. The CDR3 loop is CASTLADYGYTF. The DNA of the CDR3 is TGTGCCAGCACCCTGGCAGACTATGGCTACACCTTC.

The chain couples TRBV5-4 to TRBJ2-2, with D perhaps matching TRBD2 (6 bases). The CDR3 is 15 residues long. Germline V gene sequence: CDR1 SGHNT, CDR2 YYREEE (reference sequence). Trimming shortened V by 4 bases and J by 1 base, and 11 bases separated the two germline ends. The CDR3 spells CASSHRELNTGELFF. The CDR3, as DNA: TGTGCCAGCAGCCACCGGGAGTTGAACACCGGGGAGCTGTTTTTT. Looking up the rest from reference TRBV5-4 and TRBJ2-2 gives the full variable domain: ETGVTQSPTHLIKTRGQQVTLRCSSQSGHNTVSWYQQALGQGPQFIFQYYREEENGRGNFPPRFSGLQFPNYSSELNVNALELDDSALYLCASSHRELNTGELFFGEGSRLTVL.

CDR3 sequence: CASSLTSEQYF. In DNA form, the CDR3 reads TGTGCCAGCAGCTTAACGAGTGAGCAGTACTTC. V gene TRBV7-8 combines with J gene TRBJ2-7; D uncertain. The CDR3 spans 11 residues. Deletions cut 2 bases from V and 7 bases from J, with 6 bases between. Germline V gene lookup returns CDR1 SGHVS and CDR2 FQNEAQ.

In DNA, the CDR3 is TGTGCCAGTAGTCACAGGGCCGGCTACACCTTC. This translates into CASSHRAGYTF. V gene TRBV19 combines with J gene TRBJ1-2; D possibly corresponds to TRBD1 (6 bases). The CDR3 has 11 amino acids. Germline lookup yields CDR1 LNHDA and CDR2 SQIVND (reference sequence). Trimming stripped 5 bases from V and 8 bases from J, with 9 bases between.

The chain carries TRBV18 and TRBJ2-3; the D gene is possibly TRBD2 (5 bases). From germline, CDR1 is KGHSH and CDR2 LQKENI. This CDR3 has 15 residues. Deletions cut 3 bases from V and 1 base from J, with 11 bases between. The CDR3 coding sequence is TGTGCCAGCTCACCCAAGACTACCCGCACAGATACGCAGTATTTT. Its translation: CASSPKTTRTDTQYF.

This clone was counted a few times. This rearrangement joins TRBV19 to TRBJ2-7; TRBD2 matches 12 bases. From germline, CDR1 is LNHDA and CDR2 SQIVND (reference sequence). Trimming cost V 5 bases and J 6 bases; bases outside gene matches: 8. The CDR3 extends over 15 amino acids. CDR3 in amino acids: CASSPRLAGAAEQYF. For the CDR3, the DNA is TGTGCCAGTAGTCCCAGACTAGCGGGAGCAGCCGAGCAGTACTTC.

The chain combines TRBV28 with TRBJ2-3; possibly TRBD2 for D (5 bases). Germline V gene sequence: CDR1 MDHEN, CDR2 SYDVKM. The CDR3 extends over 13 amino acids. Trimming cost V 6 bases and J 2 bases, with 9 bases left between them. The CDR3 region is CASRGSYTDTQYF. CDR3 bases: TGTGCCAGCAGAGGGAGCTACACAGATACGCAGTATTTT.

The rearrangement joins TRBV18 to TRBJ1-1; TRBD1 is a possible D gene (6 bases). This CDR3 contains 16 residues. The germline V and J ends were trimmed by 3 bases and 6 bases, with 20 bases remaining between them. Germline CDR1 and CDR2: KGHSH and LQKENI. The chain's CDR3 is CASSPPPGGLGAEAFF. The CDR3 DNA sequence: TGTGCCAGCTCACCTCCACCCGGGGGGCTTGGAGCTGAAGCTTTCTTT. The full variable domain, completed using reference TRBV18 and TRBJ1-1, is NAGVMQNPRHLVRRRGQEARLRCSPMKGHSHVYWYRQLPEEGLKFMVYLQKENIIDESGMPKERFSAEFPKEGPSILRIQQVVRGDSAAYFCASSPPPGGLGAEAFFGQGTRLTVV.

V is TRBV10-2 and J is TRBJ2-5, with 7 bases that match TRBD1. Germline V gene data show CDR1 as WSHSY and CDR2 as SAAADI. V shed 10 bases and J 4 bases; nucleotides not matched to a gene: 3. This CDR3 has 11 amino acids. CDR3: CATSGGETQYF. The DNA for the CDR3 is TGCGCCACCTCAGGGGGAGAGACCCAGTACTTC.

This clone was seen only once. The chain combines TRBV7-2 with TRBJ1-2; D remains unclear. Trimming pared 0 bases from V and 8 bases from J, leaving 10 bases between. This CDR3 comprises 13 residues. CDR1 is SGHTA, CDR2 FQGNSA, per germline. The CDR3 reads CASSLATVGGYTF. CDR3 in DNA: TGTGCCAGCAGCTTAGCAACAGTTGGGGGCTACACCTTC.

This chain links TRBV10-1 with TRBJ1-2, with D hard to call. V lost 0 bases to trimming and J lost 5 bases, with 7 bases between them. This CDR3 spans 13 amino acids. CDR1 is WNHNN and CDR2 is SYGVQD in the germline V gene (reference sequence). The CDR3 bases are TGCGCCAGCAGTGAGTCACCTACTTATGGCTACACCTTC. Protein: CASSESPTYGYTF.

In its sample, this clone was seen once. The chain joins TRBV19 to TRBJ2-3, with TRBD2 matching 11 bases. From germline, CDR1 is LNHDA and CDR2 SQIVND (reference sequence). The CDR3 covers 14 residues. The junction had 5 bases not matched to a gene; V was cut back by 9 bases and J by 3 bases. In DNA, the CDR3 is TGTGCCAGCAGGCTAGCGGGAGGTACAGATACGCAGTATTTT. Translating gives CASRLAGGTDTQYF. The whole variable domain, remainder taken from reference TRBV19 and TRBJ2-3, is DGGITQSPKYLFRKEGQNVTLSCEQNLNHDAMYWYRQDPGQGLRLIYYSQIVNDFQKGDIAEGYSVSREKKESFPLTVTSAQKNPTAFYLCASRLAGGTDTQYFGPGTRLTVL.